Listed below are T cell receptor beta chains from one sample, sequenced in a study of T cells in Graves' hyperthyroidism and ophthalmopathy. Each CDR3 protein is one row after TCRdb ran MiXCR on the multiplex PCR reads. The sample has approximately 590,000 distinct CDR3 sequences; 15% to 18% are singletons. The sample consisted of blood. The receptors were sampled from a woman in her thirties with Graves' hyperthyroidism. Both conserved end residues are trimmed from each CDR3. The order of the fields is CDR3 protein, J gene, V gene.

ASSSAVGGEQY	TRBJ2-7	TRBV5-1
ASTGDVYNEQF	TRBJ2-1	TRBV5-1
ACQGRDEQY	TRBJ2-7	TRBV30
ASSRPQGWGGSYEQY	TRBJ2-7	TRBV12-3/TRBV12-4
ASSFVSPTGVGQNEQF	TRBJ2-1	TRBV12-3/TRBV12-4
AISESTGTSTDTQY	TRBJ2-3	TRBV10-3
ASSLDPGGASGYT	TRBJ1-2	TRBV7-2
ASSLRQLNTGELF	TRBJ2-2	TRBV12-3/TRBV12-4
ASTRAGNTGELF	TRBJ2-2	TRBV12-3/TRBV12-4
ASSLLAGETQY	TRBJ2-5	TRBV12-3/TRBV12-4
ASSLISSDQPQH	TRBJ1-5	TRBV12-3/TRBV12-4
ASSPGRRAVTNEKLF	TRBJ1-4	TRBV4-1
ASSIGGVGSYGYT	TRBJ1-2	TRBV19
ASSYARRGELF	TRBJ2-2	TRBV6-2/TRBV6-3
ASSFTAGASDTQY	TRBJ2-3	TRBV7-9
ASSFPGQVGPEVTYEQY	TRBJ2-7	TRBV7-3
ASSQLDDNSPLH	TRBJ1-6	TRBV9
ASSQGRQVYQPQH	TRBJ1-5	TRBV4-1
SAMGTSGTTYEQY	TRBJ2-7	TRBV20-1
ASSYSSGTGGGGEKLF	TRBJ1-4	TRBV6-6
ASSQEAPYEQY	TRBJ2-7	TRBV3-1
ASMPGQSPFDEQF	TRBJ2-1	TRBV19
ASSLGLAGGEDTQY	TRBJ2-3	TRBV5-5
ASSPGTHNEQF	TRBJ2-1	TRBV3-1
ASSDVRGSGETQY	TRBJ2-5	TRBV2
ATSDYRDPRNEQF	TRBJ2-1	TRBV24-1
ASSLESLLTEAF	TRBJ1-1	TRBV7-9
SAPPGNSNQPQH	TRBJ1-5	TRBV20-1
ASYLAGVPSHEQY	TRBJ2-7	TRBV10-2
ASSFYREANEKLF	TRBJ1-4	TRBV28
ASRTQGAPREKLF	TRBJ1-4	TRBV6-1
AISSQTLASSQETQY	TRBJ2-5	TRBV10-3
ASSRPAEQY	TRBJ2-7	TRBV11-1
ASRLVAPHEKLF	TRBJ1-4	TRBV12-3/TRBV12-4
ATSETGTGSYEQF	TRBJ2-1	TRBV24-1
SVSAGAGGPTDTQY	TRBJ2-3	TRBV29-1
ASSSWTENEQF	TRBJ2-1	TRBV11-2
SVSRTGSGANVLT	TRBJ2-6	TRBV29-1
ASSLTGGRSDTQY	TRBJ2-3	TRBV12-3/TRBV12-4
ATTRGGDYGYT	TRBJ1-2	TRBV15
ASSLAGATYEQY	TRBJ2-7	TRBV7-2
ASSQVFPSLTRGATDTQY	TRBJ2-3	TRBV3-1
ASSVNSPKYNEQF	TRBJ2-1	TRBV2
ASSDRAAGSPLH	TRBJ1-6	TRBV9